One sample yielded the 29 T cell receptor beta chains listed below, sequenced in a study of blood T cell repertoires in COVID-19. Repertoires were generated with immunoSEQ multiplex PCR, while TCRdb's copy carries only in-frame clones and drops some. Here the sample spans over 450,000 clones, 89% being singletons. Source material: peripheral blood. All receptors come from a young man with COVID-19, enrolled during active disease.

The chain recombines TRBV5-1 with TRBJ1-2; TRBD1 might be the D (5 bases). Per germline, CDR1 SGHRS and CDR2 YFSETQ. The CDR3 extends over 15 amino acids. V lost 5 bases, J lost 7 bases, and 21 bases lay in between. This CDR3 reads CASRIGGGRELGYTF. The CDR3 DNA reads as TGCGCCAGCAGGATTGGCGGGGGACGAGAACTTGGCTACACCTTC. The entire variable domain, with the rest obtained from reference TRBV5-1 and TRBJ1-2, is as follows: KAGVTQTPRYLIKTRGQQVTLSCSPISGHRSVSWYQQTPGQGLQFLFEYFSETQRNKGNFPGRFSGRQFSNSRSEMNVSTLELGDSALYLCASRIGGGRELGYTFGSGTRLTVV.

This chain connects TRBV5-1 to TRBJ2-1; 9 positions match TRBD2. The CDR3 consists of 17 residues. The germline gives CDR1 SGHRS, CDR2 YFSETQ. With V trimmed by 0 bases and J by 8 bases, 12 bases remained unmatched. This CDR3 reads CASSLALRTSDVHEQFF. CDR3 bases: TGCGCCAGCAGCTTGGCCTTAAGGACTAGCGACGTCCATGAGCAGTTCTTC.

CDR3 residues: CASSLEGAEQFF. The CDR3 DNA follows: TGTGCCAGCAGCTTGGAGGGAGCTGAGCAGTTCTTC. This rearrangement joins TRBV5-4 to TRBJ2-1; a weak D match, TRBD2 (5 bases). The ends were cut back, 0 bases at V and 9 bases at J, with 7 bases in the middle. Germline-derived CDR1 and CDR2 are SGHNT and YYREEE (reference sequence). The CDR3 loop spans 12 amino acids. The variable domain in full, completed from reference TRBV5-4 and TRBJ2-1, reads ETGVTQSPTHLIKTRGQQVTLRCSSQSGHNTVSWYQQALGQGPQFIFQYYREEENGRGNFPPRFSGLQFPNYSSELNVNALELDDSALYLCASSLEGAEQFFGPGTRLTVL.

This chain connects TRBV6-5 to TRBJ1-4; D may be TRBD1 (6 bases). Trimming shortened V by 6 bases and J by 8 bases, and 13 bases separated the two germline ends. Germline V gene data show CDR1 as MNHEY and CDR2 as SVGAGI. CDR3 size: 13 residues. The CDR3 sequence is CASSLTGKEKLFF. The CDR3 nucleotides read TGTGCCAGCAGCCTAACAGGGAAGGAAAAACTGTTTTTT.

V gene TRBV7-9 combines with J gene TRBJ2-7, with D maybe TRBD1 (5 bases). Per germline, CDR1 SEHNR and CDR2 FQNEAQ (reference sequence). The ends were cut back, 5 bases at V and 3 bases at J, with 8 bases in the middle. The CDR3 loop spans 12 amino acids. The CDR3: CASSDGHYEQYF. The CDR3 DNA sequence: TGTGCCAGCAGCGACGGACACTACGAGCAGTACTTC.

The chain uses TRBV28 and TRBJ2-5; 7 bases match TRBD1. CDR3 length: 15 residues. The ends lost 7 bases at V and 2 bases at J; junction bases unmatched: 10. From germline, CDR1 is MDHEN and CDR2 SYDVKM. The CDR3 reads CASNTGALGQETQYF. CDR3 nucleotide sequence: TGTGCCAGCAACACAGGGGCCCTGGGGCAAGAGACCCAGTACTTC.

CDR3: CASSLFGGIREKLFF. CDR3 coding DNA: TGTGCCAGCAGCTTATTTGGAGGGATTCGTGAAAAACTGTTTTTT. The chain employs TRBV11-2 and TRBJ1-4; D gene unclear. CDR1 and CDR2 from the germline V gene are SGHAT and FQNNGV. CDR3 length: 15 amino acids. V was clipped by 2 bases and J by 7 bases, with 14 bases between them.

The chain combines TRBV11-3 with TRBJ2-7; D unresolved. Per germline, CDR1 SGHNT and CDR2 YENEEA. V lost 5 bases and J 5 bases, leaving 13 bases between the germline ends. The length of the CDR3 is 13 residues. The CDR3 DNA reads TGTGCCAGCAGCCGAGGCCAGTGGAACGAGCAGTACTTC. Protein sequence: CASSRGQWNEQYF. The entire variable domain, with the rest obtained from reference TRBV11-3 and TRBJ2-7, is as follows: EAGVVQSPRYKIIEKKQPVAFWCNPISGHNTLYWYLQNLGQGPELLIRYENEEAVDDSQLPKDRFSAERLKGVDSTLKIQPAELGDSAVYLCASSRGQWNEQYFGPGTRLTVT.

The rearrangement uses TRBV6-5 and TRBJ2-5, with D perhaps matching TRBD2 (6 bases). CDR3 length equals 13 residues. The ends were cut back, 4 bases at V and 2 bases at J, with 8 bases in the middle. CDR1 and CDR2 from the germline V gene are MNHEY and SVGAGI. The CDR3 sequence: CASSSGTQETQYF. CDR3 nucleotide sequence: TGTGCCAGCAGTTCCGGGACTCAAGAGACCCAGTACTTC.

V is TRBV7-2 and J is TRBJ1-1; 7 bases are shared with TRBD1. Germline V gene data show CDR1 as SGHTA and CDR2 as FQGNSA. The CDR3 sequence is 17 residues long. With V trimmed by 1 base and J by 1 base, 9 bases remained unmatched. CDR3 sequence (DNA): TGTGCCAGCAGCTTAGTTGCGGGGAGGACAGGGAACACTGAAGCTTTCTTT. This sequence encodes CASSLVAGRTGNTEAFF.

A few counts support this clone. The chain joins TRBV5-4 to TRBJ1-1; 12 bases are shared with TRBD1. This CDR3 has 16 residues. V shed 0 bases and J 8 bases; nucleotides not matched to a gene: 8. Germline values: CDR1 SGHNT, CDR2 YYREEE (reference sequence). CDR3 nucleotides: TGTGCCAGCAGCTTGGCGGGGGGGACAGGGGGCAGAGAAGCTTTCTTT. Translation: CASSLAGGTGGREAFF.

This chain connects TRBV5-6 to TRBJ2-7, with 7 bases lining up with TRBD1. Per the germline V gene, CDR1 is SGHDT and CDR2 is YYEEEE. The length of the CDR3 is 15 residues. With V trimmed by 1 base and J by 2 bases, 6 bases remained unmatched. The chain's CDR3 is CASSLPGGAPYEQYF. The CDR3 coding sequence is TGTGCCAGCAGCTTGCCAGGGGGAGCCCCCTACGAGCAGTACTTC.

The V and J genes are TRBV21-1 and TRBJ2-1; the table's TRBD2 call for D was not verified on the DNA. TRBV21-1 is classified as a pseudogene. This CDR3 has 20 amino acids. The CDR3 reads CASSNPRRWGGGPSYNEQFF. CDR3 sequence (DNA): TGTGCCAGCAGCAATCCCCGCCGATGGGGCGGGGGCCCCTCCTACAATGAGCAGTTCTTC.

The V gene is TRBV14, the J gene TRBJ1-4, with D perhaps TRBD1 (6 bases). This CDR3 spans 16 amino acids. The V end was cut by 4 bases, the J end by 0 bases, with 12 bases between. Germline V gives CDR1 SGHDN, CDR2 FVKESK. The CDR3 nucleotides read TGTGCCAGCAGCCGAGCTGCAGGGGCAACTAATGAAAAACTGTTTTTT. Protein: CASSRAAGATNEKLFF.

For the CDR3, the DNA is TGCGCCAGCAGCTTGGAAGGGACTGGTGGGGCCAACGTCCTGACTTTC. Residues: CASSLEGTGGANVLTF. The V gene is TRBV5-1, the J gene TRBJ2-6, with a possible D match to TRBD2 (6 bases). The V gene lost 0 bases and the J gene lost 3 bases, with 10 bases spanning the gap. Per the germline V gene, CDR1 is SGHRS and CDR2 is YFSETQ. The CDR3 loop spans 16 amino acids. The full variable domain, in which reference TRBV5-1 and TRBJ2-6 provide the parts outside the CDR3, is KAGVTQTPRYLIKTRGQQVTLSCSPISGHRSVSWYQQTPGQGLQFLFEYFSETQRNKGNFPGRFSGRQFSNSRSEMNVSTLELGDSALYLCASSLEGTGGANVLTFGAGSRLTVL.

The genes are TRBV11-2 and TRBJ2-6; possible D gene TRBD2, 6 bases. CDR3 length equals 18 residues. The V end was cut by 5 bases, the J end by 0 bases, with 17 bases between. Germline loops: CDR1 SGHAT, CDR2 FQNNGV. CDR3: CASSRWGGKSSGANVLTF. Written as DNA, the CDR3 is TGTGCCAGCAGCCGCTGGGGAGGAAAGAGCTCTGGGGCCAACGTCCTGACTTTC. Full variable domain (rest looked up from reference TRBV11-2 and TRBJ2-6): EAGVAQSPRYKIIEKRQSVAFWCNPISGHATLYWYQQILGQGPKLLIQFQNNGVVDDSQLPKDRFSAERLKGVDSTLKIQPAKLEDSAVYLCASSRWGGKSSGANVLTFGAGSRLTVL.

The chain links TRBV7-9 to TRBJ2-2, with D tentatively TRBD1 (5 bases). V was cut by 5 bases and J by 7 bases, with 17 bases left in between. This CDR3 comprises 15 residues. Germline values: CDR1 SEHNR, CDR2 FQNEAQ (reference sequence). The CDR3 loop reads CASSQLSGHGGELFF. CDR3 bases: TGTGCCAGCAGCCAATTATCAGGGCACGGCGGGGAGCTGTTTTTT.

V gene TRBV7-9 combines with J gene TRBJ1-2; D is undetermined. Trimming pared 5 bases from V and 6 bases from J, leaving 10 bases between. CDR1 and CDR2 from the germline V gene are SEHNR and FQNEAQ (reference sequence). This CDR3 is 12 amino acids long. This CDR3 reads CASSPVGDGYTF. CDR3 sequence (DNA): TGTGCCAGCAGCCCAGTCGGGGATGGCTACACCTTC.

As to this clone: This specimen includes other DNA sequences encoding the same CDR3. The chain is built from TRBV4-1 and TRBJ2-7; TRBD2 aligns across 9 bases. CDR3 length equals 15 residues. Trimming took 1 base from V and 1 from J; bases not matched to a gene: 2. In germline, CDR1 is MGHRA, CDR2 YSYEKL. The CDR3 protein is CASSQASGASYEQYF. Here the CDR3 DNA reads TGCGCCAGCAGCCAAGCTAGCGGGGCTTCCTACGAGCAGTACTTC.

V is TRBV5-1 and J is TRBJ2-3; 9 nucleotides line up with TRBD2. V was pared by 5 bases and J by 5 bases, with 9 bases of the junction left unmatched. The CDR3 totals 15 residues. In germline, CDR1 is SGHRS, CDR2 YFSETQ. The CDR3 reads CASRRRAGGIDTQYF. In DNA form, the CDR3 reads TGCGCCAGCAGACGTCGAGCGGGAGGAATAGATACGCAGTATTTT.

Of note for this clone: One end of the junction varies from germline; a read error may be responsible. The chain combines TRBV7-9 with TRBJ1-5; 9 bases align to TRBD1. Germline CDR1 SEHNR, CDR2 FQNEAQ (reference sequence). The CDR3 spans 14 residues. CDR3 sequence: CASSLTGGKQPQHF. The CDR3 bases are TGTGCCAGCAGTCTCACAGGGGGCAAACAGCCCCAGCATTTT.

The table lists this clone with a count of one. This sequence joins TRBV6-5 and TRBJ2-2, with 7 bases aligning to TRBD2. Germline loops: CDR1 MNHEY, CDR2 SVGAGI. Unmatched junction bases numbered 2, after V lost 8 bases and J lost 5 bases. The CDR3 consists of 12 residues. The CDR3 loop reads CASWGGTGELFF. CDR3 coding DNA: TGTGCCAGCTGGGGGGGTACCGGGGAGCTGTTTTTT.

Only one count was recorded for this clone. The J gene is TRBJ1-2, the V gene TRBV19; no firm D call. From germline, CDR1 is LNHDA and CDR2 SQIVND (reference sequence). V lost 4 bases and J 1 base, leaving 7 bases between the germline ends. The CDR3 runs to 13 residues. The CDR3 is CASSTGINYGYTF. DNA of the CDR3: TGTGCCAGTAGTACCGGGATTAACTATGGCTACACCTTC.

CDR3 residues: CASMTTGSTEAFF. The CDR3 bases are TGTGCCAGTATGACGACAGGGAGTACTGAAGCTTTCTTT. The chain couples TRBV3-1 (or the pseudogene TRBV3-2) to TRBJ1-1; TRBD1 agrees at 7 bases. The length of the CDR3 is 13 residues. Unmatched junction bases numbered 9, after V lost 9 bases and J lost 5 bases. CDR1 and CDR2 from the germline V gene are LGHDT and YNNKEL (reference sequence).

This clone was detected a few times. CDR3 coding DNA: TGTGCCAGCAGCCGGGACAGGGGGCGCACTGAAGCTTTCTTT. As protein: CASSRDRGRTEAFF. J is TRBJ1-1 and V is TRBV7-2; TRBD1 matches 12 bases. V lost 5 bases, J lost 4 bases, and 2 bases stayed unmatched. Germline assignment: CDR1 SGHTA and CDR2 FQGNSA. This CDR3 spans 14 amino acids.

The chain carries TRBV9 and TRBJ2-3; a possible D gene is TRBD2 (5 bases). CDR1 is SGDLS, CDR2 YYNGEE, per germline. The V gene lost 4 bases and the J gene lost 8 bases, with 23 bases spanning the gap. CDR3 length equals 16 residues. The CDR3 DNA reads TGTGCCAGCAGCCCTATCCCGCAGGTGGGGAGTGGTACGCAGTATTTT. Protein: CASSPIPQVGSGTQYF.

The J gene is TRBJ1-4, the V gene TRBV4-1; TRBD1 aligns across 11 bases. V was clipped by 4 bases and J by 8 bases; unmatched bases: 3. The germline V gene has CDR1 MGHRA and CDR2 YSYEKL. The CDR3 covers 14 residues. The CDR3 nucleotides are TGCGCCAGCAGCCCGGGACAGGGGGAGGAAAAACTGTTTTTT. Translated, it gives CASSPGQGEEKLFF.

V gene TRBV12-3 or TRBV12-4 combines with J gene TRBJ1-1; D may be TRBD1 (5 bases). Between the trimmed V and J ends, which lost 0 bases and 7 bases, there was a span of 9 bases. The CDR3 runs 13 residues. The CDR3 spells CASSLAGRFEAFF. The CDR3 DNA reads TGTGCCAGCAGTTTAGCGGGGCGGTTTGAAGCTTTCTTT.

This chain uses TRBV7-8 with TRBJ2-3, with D perhaps matching TRBD1 (7 bases). V gave up 4 bases and J gave up 0 bases, with 32 bases separating them. Germline assignment: CDR1 SGHVS and CDR2 FQNEAQ. The CDR3 contains 22 residues. The CDR3 nucleotides read TGTGCCAGCAGCTCGCGGGGACAGCCGAGGGAGAGGTCCGACCCTAGCACAGATACGCAGTATTTT. Its translation is CASSSRGQPRERSDPSTDTQYF.